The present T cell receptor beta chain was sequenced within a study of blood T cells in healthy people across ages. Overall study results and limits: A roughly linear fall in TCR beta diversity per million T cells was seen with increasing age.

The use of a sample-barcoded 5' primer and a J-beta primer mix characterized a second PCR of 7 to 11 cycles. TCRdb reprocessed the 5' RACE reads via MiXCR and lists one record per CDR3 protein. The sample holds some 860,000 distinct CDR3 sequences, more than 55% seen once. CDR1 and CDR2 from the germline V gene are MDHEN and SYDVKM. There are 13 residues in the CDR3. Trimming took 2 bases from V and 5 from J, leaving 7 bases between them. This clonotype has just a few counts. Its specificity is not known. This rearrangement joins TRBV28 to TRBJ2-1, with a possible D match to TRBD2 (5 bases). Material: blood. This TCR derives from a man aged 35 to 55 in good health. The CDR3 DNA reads TGTGCCAGCAGTTTAGACTACCACAATGAGCAGTTCTTC. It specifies CASSLDYHNEQFF.